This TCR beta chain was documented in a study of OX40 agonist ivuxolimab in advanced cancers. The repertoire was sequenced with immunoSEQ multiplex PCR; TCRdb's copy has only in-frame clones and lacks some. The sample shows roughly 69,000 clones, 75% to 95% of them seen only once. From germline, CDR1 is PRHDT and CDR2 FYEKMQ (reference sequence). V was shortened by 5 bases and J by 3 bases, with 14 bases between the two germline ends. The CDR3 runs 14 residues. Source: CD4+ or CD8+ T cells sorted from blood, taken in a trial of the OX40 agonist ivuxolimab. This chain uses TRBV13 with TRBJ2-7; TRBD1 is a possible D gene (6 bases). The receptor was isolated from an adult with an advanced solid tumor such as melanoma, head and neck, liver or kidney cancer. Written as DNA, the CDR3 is TGTGCCAGCAGCATCCGGGACACCAACTACGAGCAGTACTTC. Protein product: CASSIRDTNYEQYF.